The entry that follows covers one T cell receptor (beta chain) sequence. No antigen is known for it. The sample belongs to a study of Graves' ophthalmopathy and Graves' hyperthyroidism. Study background: Peripheral blood was obtained at first diagnosis, ahead of any treatment. Findings of the study overall: With a specificity of around 72% and a sensitivity of around 71%, the model predicted ophthalmopathy progression.

This CDR3 is built from 13 residues. V was cut by 0 bases and J by 5 bases, with 8 bases left in between. CDR1 and CDR2 (germline): SGHRS, YFSETQ. Using RNA transcripts, the TCR beta CDR3 regions were amplified. First-round RT-PCR used HTBI primers; second-round multiplex PCR followed. Each CDR3 protein gets one entry after TCRdb re-called the multiplex PCR reads with MiXCR. Altogether some 520,000 distinct CDR3 sequences are present, about an eighth being singletons, with the ten largest covering more than 8.5%. This clonotype originated in a woman aged 25 to 39 with Graves' ophthalmopathy. Input material: blood. The chain recombines TRBV5-1 with TRBJ2-5; D gene uncertain. The CDR3: CASSLDRRETQYF. CDR3 DNA: TGCGCCAGCAGCTTGGACCGTCGGGAGACCCAGTACTTC.